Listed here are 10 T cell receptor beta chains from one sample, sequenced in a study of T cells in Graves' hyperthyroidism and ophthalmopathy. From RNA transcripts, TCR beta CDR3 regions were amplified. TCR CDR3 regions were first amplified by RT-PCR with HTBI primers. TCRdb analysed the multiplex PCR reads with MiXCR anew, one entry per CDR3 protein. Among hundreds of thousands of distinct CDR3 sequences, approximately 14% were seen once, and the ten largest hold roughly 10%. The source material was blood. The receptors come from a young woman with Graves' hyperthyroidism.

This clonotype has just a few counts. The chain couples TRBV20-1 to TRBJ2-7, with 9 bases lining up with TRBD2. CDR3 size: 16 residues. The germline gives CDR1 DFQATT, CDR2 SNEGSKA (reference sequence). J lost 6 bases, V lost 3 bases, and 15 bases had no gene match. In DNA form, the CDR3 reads TGCAGTGCTAGCGGACTAGGGCGGGAGGGCCTCGGCGAGCAGTACTTC. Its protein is CSASGLGREGLGEQYF.

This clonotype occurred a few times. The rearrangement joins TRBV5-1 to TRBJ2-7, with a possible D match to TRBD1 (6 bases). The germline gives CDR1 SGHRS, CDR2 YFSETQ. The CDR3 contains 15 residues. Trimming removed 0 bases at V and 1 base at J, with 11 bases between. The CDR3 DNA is TGCGCCAGCAGCTTGGCGTGGGGGCCGTCCTACGAGCAGTACTTC. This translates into CASSLAWGPSYEQYF.

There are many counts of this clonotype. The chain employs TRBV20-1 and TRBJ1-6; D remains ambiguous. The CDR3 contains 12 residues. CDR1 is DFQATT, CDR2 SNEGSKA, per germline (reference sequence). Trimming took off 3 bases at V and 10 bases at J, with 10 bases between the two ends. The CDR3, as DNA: TGCAGTGCTAGCGTCCCGCCATCACCCCTCCACTTT. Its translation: CSASVPPSPLHF.

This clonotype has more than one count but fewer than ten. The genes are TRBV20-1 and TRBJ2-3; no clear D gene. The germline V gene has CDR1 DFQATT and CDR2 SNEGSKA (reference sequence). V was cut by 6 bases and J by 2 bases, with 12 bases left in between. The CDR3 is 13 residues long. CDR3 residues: CSAGPLPTDTQYF. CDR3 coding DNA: TGCAGTGCAGGGCCCCTCCCCACAGATACGCAGTATTTT.

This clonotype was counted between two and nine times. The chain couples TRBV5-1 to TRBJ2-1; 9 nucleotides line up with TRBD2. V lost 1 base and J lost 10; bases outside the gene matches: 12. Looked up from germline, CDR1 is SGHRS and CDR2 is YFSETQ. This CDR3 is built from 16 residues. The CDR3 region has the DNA TGCGCCAGCAGCTTGTGGGGGAGCGGGGGGACCGCCGAGCAGTTCTTC. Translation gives CASSLWGSGGTAEQFF.

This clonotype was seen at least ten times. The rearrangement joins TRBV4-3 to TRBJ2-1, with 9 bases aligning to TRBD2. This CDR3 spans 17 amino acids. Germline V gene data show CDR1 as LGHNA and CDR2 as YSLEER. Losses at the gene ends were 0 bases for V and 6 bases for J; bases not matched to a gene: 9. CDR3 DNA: TGCGCCAGCAGCCAAGATGGGCTAGCGGGATTGGGCAATGAGCAGTTCTTC. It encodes CASSQDGLAGLGNEQFF.

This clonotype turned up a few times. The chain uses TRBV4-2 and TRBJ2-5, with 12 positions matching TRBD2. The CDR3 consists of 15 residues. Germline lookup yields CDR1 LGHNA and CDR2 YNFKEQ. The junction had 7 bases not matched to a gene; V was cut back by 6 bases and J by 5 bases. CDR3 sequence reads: CASRDSTSGSETQYF. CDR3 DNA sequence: TGTGCCAGCAGGGACTCGACTAGCGGGAGTGAGACCCAGTACTTC.

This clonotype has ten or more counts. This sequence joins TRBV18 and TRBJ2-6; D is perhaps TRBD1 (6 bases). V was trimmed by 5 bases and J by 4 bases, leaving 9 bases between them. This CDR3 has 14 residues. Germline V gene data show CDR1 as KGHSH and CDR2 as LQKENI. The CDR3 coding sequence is TGTGCCAGCTCATCAGGGGAAGGGGCCAACGTCCTGACTTTC. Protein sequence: CASSSGEGANVLTF.

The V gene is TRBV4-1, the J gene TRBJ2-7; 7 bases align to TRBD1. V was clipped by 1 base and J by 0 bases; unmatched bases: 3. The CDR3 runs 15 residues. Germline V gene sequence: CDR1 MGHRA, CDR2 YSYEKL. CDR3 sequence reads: CASSQGTGSSYEQYF. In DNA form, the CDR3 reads TGCGCCAGCAGCCAAGGGACAGGAAGCTCCTACGAGCAGTACTTC.

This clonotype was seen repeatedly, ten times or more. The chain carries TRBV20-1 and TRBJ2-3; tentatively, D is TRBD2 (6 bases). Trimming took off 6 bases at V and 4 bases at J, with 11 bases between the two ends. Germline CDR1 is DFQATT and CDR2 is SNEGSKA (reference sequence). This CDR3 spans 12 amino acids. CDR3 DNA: TGCAGTGCCGCCCCTAGCGCAGATACGCAGTATTTT. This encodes CSAAPSADTQYF.